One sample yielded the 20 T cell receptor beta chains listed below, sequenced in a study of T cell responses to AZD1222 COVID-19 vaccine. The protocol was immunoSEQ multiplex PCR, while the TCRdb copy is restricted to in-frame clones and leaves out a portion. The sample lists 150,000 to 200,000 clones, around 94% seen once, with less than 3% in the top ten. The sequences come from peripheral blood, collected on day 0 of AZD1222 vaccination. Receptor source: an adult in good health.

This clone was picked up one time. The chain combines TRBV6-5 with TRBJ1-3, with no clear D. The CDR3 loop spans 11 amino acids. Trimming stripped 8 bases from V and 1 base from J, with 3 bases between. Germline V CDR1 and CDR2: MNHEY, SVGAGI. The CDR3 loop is CASCSGNTIYF. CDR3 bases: TGTGCCAGCTGTTCTGGAAACACCATATATTTT.

As DNA, the CDR3 is TGTGCCAGCACTGTAGCGGGGCTCAATGAGCAGTTCTTC. It translates to CASTVAGLNEQFF. The chain recombines TRBV28 with TRBJ2-1; 8 bases match TRBD2. The CDR3 loop spans 13 amino acids. J lost 6 bases, V lost 7 bases, and 5 bases had no gene match. Germline V lookup: CDR1 MDHEN, CDR2 SYDVKM.

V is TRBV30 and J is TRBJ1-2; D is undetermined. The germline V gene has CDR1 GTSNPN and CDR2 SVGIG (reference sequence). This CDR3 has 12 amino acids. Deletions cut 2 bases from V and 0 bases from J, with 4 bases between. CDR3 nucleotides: TGTGCCTGGAGTTATTCTAACTATGGCTACACCTTC. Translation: CAWSYSNYGYTF. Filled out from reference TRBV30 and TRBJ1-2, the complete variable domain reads SQTIHQWPATLVQPVGSPLSLECTVEGTSNPNLYWYRQAAGRGLQLLFYSVGIGQISSEVPQNLSASRPQDRQFILSSKKLLLSDSGFYLCAWSYSNYGYTFGSGTRLTVV.

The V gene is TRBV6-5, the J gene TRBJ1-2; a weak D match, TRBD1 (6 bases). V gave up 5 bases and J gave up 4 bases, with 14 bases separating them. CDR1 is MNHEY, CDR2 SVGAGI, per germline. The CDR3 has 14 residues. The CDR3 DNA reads TGTGCCAGCAGTCCCTCCGGGGGCGGCTATGGCTACACCTTC. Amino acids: CASSPSGGGYGYTF.

CDR3 protein: CASSLAQEINYGYTF. As DNA, the CDR3 is TGTGCCAGCAGCTTGGCCCAGGAAATTAACTATGGCTACACCTTC. The chain carries TRBV5-8 and TRBJ1-2; D not resolved. V lost 0 bases to trimming and J lost 1 base, with 10 bases between them. Per the germline V gene, CDR1 is SGHTS and CDR2 is YDEGEE. The CDR3 contains 15 residues.

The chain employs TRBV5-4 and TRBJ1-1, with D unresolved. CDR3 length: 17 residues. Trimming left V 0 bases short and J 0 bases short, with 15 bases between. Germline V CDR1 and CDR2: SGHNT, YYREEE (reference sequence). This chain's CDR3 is CASSLGGGLIMNTEAFF. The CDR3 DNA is TGTGCCAGCAGCTTGGGCGGCGGATTGATTATGAACACTGAAGCTTTCTTT.

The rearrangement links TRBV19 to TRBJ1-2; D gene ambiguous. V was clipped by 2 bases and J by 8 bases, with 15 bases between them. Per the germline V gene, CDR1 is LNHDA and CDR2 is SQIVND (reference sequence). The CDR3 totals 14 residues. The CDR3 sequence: CASSINEPPRGYTF. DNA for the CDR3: TGTGCCAGTAGTATAAACGAACCCCCGAGGGGCTACACCTTC. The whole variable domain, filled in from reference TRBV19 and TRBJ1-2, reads DGGITQSPKYLFRKEGQNVTLSCEQNLNHDAMYWYRQDPGQGLRLIYYSQIVNDFQKGDIAEGYSVSREKKESFPLTVTSAQKNPTAFYLCASSINEPPRGYTFGSGTRLTVV.

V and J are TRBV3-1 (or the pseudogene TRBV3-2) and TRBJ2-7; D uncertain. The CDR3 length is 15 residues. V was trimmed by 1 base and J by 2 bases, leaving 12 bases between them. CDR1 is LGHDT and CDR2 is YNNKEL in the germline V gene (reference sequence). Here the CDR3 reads CASSQGPQGAYEQYF. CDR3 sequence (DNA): TGTGCCAGCAGCCAAGGTCCCCAAGGAGCCTACGAGCAGTACTTC.

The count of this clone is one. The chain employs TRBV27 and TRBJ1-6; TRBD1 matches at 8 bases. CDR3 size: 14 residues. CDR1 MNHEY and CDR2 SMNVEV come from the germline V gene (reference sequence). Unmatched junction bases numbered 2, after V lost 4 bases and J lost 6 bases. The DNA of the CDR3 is TGTGCCAGCAGTTACGGACAGGGTAATTCACCCCTCCACTTT. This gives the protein CASSYGQGNSPLHF.

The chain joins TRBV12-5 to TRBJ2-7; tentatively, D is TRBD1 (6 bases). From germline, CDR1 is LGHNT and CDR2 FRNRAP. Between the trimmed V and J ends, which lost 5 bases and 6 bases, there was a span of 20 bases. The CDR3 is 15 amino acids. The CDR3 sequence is CASGPGHVAIFEQYF. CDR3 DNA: TGTGCTAGTGGTCCGGGACATGTGGCGATATTCGAGCAGTACTTC.

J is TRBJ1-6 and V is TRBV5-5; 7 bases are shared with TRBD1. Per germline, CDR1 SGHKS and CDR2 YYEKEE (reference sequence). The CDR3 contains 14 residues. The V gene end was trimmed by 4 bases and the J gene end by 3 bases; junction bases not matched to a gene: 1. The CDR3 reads CASSGDSYNSPLHF. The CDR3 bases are TGTGCCAGCAGCGGGGACAGCTATAATTCACCCCTCCACTTT.

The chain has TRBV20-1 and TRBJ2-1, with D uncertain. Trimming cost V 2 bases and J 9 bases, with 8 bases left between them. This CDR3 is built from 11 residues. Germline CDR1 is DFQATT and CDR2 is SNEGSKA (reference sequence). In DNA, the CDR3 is TGCAGTGCTAGAACCGGGTCTGAGCAGTTCTTC. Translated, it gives CSARTGSEQFF.

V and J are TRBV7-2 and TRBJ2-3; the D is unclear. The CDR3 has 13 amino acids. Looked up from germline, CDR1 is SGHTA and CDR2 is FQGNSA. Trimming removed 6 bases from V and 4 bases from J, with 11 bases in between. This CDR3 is CASRRGSSDTQYF. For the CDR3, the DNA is TGTGCCAGCAGAAGAGGTAGCTCAGATACGCAGTATTTT.

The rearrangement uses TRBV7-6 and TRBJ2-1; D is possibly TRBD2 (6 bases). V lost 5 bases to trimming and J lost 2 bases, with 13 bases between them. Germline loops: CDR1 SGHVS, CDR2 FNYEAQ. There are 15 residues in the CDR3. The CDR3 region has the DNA TGTGCCAGCAGCGAAAACGGGGGTACCTACAATGAGCAGTTCTTC. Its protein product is CASSENGGTYNEQFF.

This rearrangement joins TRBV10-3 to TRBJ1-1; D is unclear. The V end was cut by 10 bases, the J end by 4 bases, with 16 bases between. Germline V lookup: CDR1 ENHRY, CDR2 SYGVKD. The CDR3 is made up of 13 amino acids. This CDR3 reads CATSEGGSTEAFF. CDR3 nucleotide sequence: TGTGCCACTTCCGAGGGAGGGAGCACTGAAGCTTTCTTT.

The CDR3 DNA follows: TGTGCCAGCAGCTTCCTAAGCTTGGGGGGCGAGAACTATGGCTACACCTTC. This sequence encodes CASSFLSLGGENYGYTF. The rearrangement uses TRBV5-5 and TRBJ1-2; maybe TRBD1 (6 bases). Germline CDR1 and CDR2: SGHKS and YYEKEE (reference sequence). V dropped 2 bases and J dropped 2 bases, with 19 bases sitting between them. The CDR3 has 17 residues.

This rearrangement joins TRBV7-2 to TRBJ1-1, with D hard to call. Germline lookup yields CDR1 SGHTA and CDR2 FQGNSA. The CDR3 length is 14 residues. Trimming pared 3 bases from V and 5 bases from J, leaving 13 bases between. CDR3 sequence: CASSFGRLGTEAFF. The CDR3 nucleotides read TGTGCCAGCAGCTTCGGACGCCTAGGGACTGAAGCTTTCTTT.

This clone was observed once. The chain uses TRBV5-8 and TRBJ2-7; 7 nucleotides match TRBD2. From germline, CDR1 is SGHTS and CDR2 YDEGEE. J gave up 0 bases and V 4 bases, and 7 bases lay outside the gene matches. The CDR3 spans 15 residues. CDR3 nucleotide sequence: TGTGCCAGCAGCATAAGCGGGGATAGCTCCTACGAGCAGTACTTC. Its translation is CASSISGDSSYEQYF.

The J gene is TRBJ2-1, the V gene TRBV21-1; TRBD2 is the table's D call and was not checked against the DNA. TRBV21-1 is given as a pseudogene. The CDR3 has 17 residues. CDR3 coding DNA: TGTGCCAGCAGACCTCCTAGGGGACTAGCGGGATGCAATGAGCAGTTCTTC. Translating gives CASRPPRGLAGCNEQFF.

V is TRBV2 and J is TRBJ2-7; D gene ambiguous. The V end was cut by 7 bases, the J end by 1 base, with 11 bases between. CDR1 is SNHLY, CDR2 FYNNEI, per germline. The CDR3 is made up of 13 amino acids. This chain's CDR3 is CASIVSLSYEQYF. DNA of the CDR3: TGTGCCAGCATAGTGTCCCTGTCCTACGAGCAGTACTTC.